The rows below give T cell receptor beta chains drawn from one sample of a study of T cell responses to AZD1222 COVID-19 vaccine. Only in-frame clones appear in the TCRdb table, and some are missing; sequencing was by immunoSEQ multiplex PCR. Of 150,000 to 200,000 clones in the sample, 90% to 95% are singletons; the top ten hold about 2.5%. Sequences were derived from peripheral blood, sampled on day 0 of AZD1222 vaccination. Receptors originate from an adult in good health. Each CDR3 is given with its conserved first and last residue. D genes are given only for firm matches. Clone size is not always given. Where it is, it says once, few, many or a class for expanded clones.

abundance	v_gene	d_gene	j_gene	CDR3aa	CDR3nt
.	TRBV12-3/TRBV12-4	.	TRBJ1-2	CASYGEGGYGYTF	TGTGCCAGCTACGGGGAGGGGGGCTATGGCTACACCTTC
.	TRBV29-1	.	TRBJ1-2	CSVGDLLGEGYTF	TGCAGCGTTGGGGACCTTCTCGGGGAAGGCTACACCTTC
.	TRBV7-9	TRBD1	TRBJ1-3	CASSSWTGGTSGNTIYF	TGTGCCAGCAGCTCTTGGACAGGCGGCACCTCTGGAAACACCATATATTTT
.	TRBV10-1	.	TRBJ1-5	CASKGRTSNQPQHF	TGCGCCAGCAAAGGACGGACAAGCAATCAGCCCCAGCATTTT
.	TRBV4-1	.	TRBJ1-6	CASSQSYGNSPLHF	TGCGCCAGCAGCCAATCATATGGTAATTCACCCCTCCACTTT
.	TRBV10-3	TRBD2	TRBJ2-1	CAISDPSGRGNEQFF	TGTGCCATCAGTGATCCTAGCGGGAGAGGCAATGAGCAGTTCTTC
.	TRBV19	TRBD1	TRBJ1-2	CASSIRTGGTRTYDGYTF	TGTGCCAGTAGTATCAGGACAGGTGGGACGAGGACCTACGATGGCTACACCTTC
.	TRBV7-2	TRBD2	TRBJ2-1	CASSSTSLEQFF	TGTGCCAGCAGTTCGACTAGCCTTGAGCAGTTCTTC
.	TRBV24-1	.	TRBJ2-1	CATSDRGPSYNEQFF	TGTGCCACCAGTGACCGGGGGCCCTCCTACAATGAGCAGTTCTTC
.	TRBV5-1	.	TRBJ2-5	CASSPRQVERGETQYF	TGCGCCAGCAGCCCCCGACAGGTGGAGAGGGGAGAGACCCAGTACTTC
.	TRBV2	.	TRBJ2-3	CASSAQLTDTQYF	TGTGCCAGCAGTGCCCAGCTCACAGATACGCAGTATTTT
.	TRBV24-1	TRBD2	TRBJ2-5	CATSGTSGRQETQYF	TGTGCCACCAGTGGGACTAGCGGCCGCCAAGAGACCCAGTACTTC
.	TRBV19	.	TRBJ1-2	CASTTGKGQGYTF	TGTGCCAGTACCACCGGGAAGGGTCAGGGCTACACCTTC
once	TRBV4-1	.	TRBJ1-1	CASSQDAGGTEAFF	TGCGCCAGCAGCCAAGATGCGGGAGGGACTGAAGCTTTCTTT
few	TRBV10-3	.	TRBJ1-3	CAISEDIYGNTIYF	TGTGCCATCAGTGAGGACATTTATGGAAACACCATATATTTT
.	TRBV5-1	.	TRBJ2-3	CASSLVRGLSGDTQYF	TGCGCCAGCAGCTTGGTTCGGGGGCTTTCGGGAGATACGCAGTATTTT
.	TRBV3-1/TRBV3-2	.	TRBJ1-3	CASSQLAGDTIYF	TGTGCCAGCAGCCAATTAGCGGGGGACACCATATATTTT
.	TRBV7-8	TRBD2	TRBJ2-3	CASSLGLAETDTQYF	TGTGCCAGCAGCTTAGGCCTAGCGGAGACAGATACGCAGTATTTT
.	TRBV6-6	.	TRBJ2-6	CASSYDSSGANVLTF	TGTGCCAGCAGTTACGACAGCTCTGGGGCCAACGTCCTGACTTTC
.	TRBV6-5	.	TRBJ1-6	CASSYQGPSYNSPLHF	TGTGCCAGCAGTTATCAGGGCCCCTCCTATAATTCACCCCTCCACTTT
few	TRBV19	.	TRBJ1-3	CASSSAGSPAGNTIYF	TGTGCCAGTAGTTCCGCGGGGTCCCCCGCTGGAAACACCATATATTTT
.	TRBV3-1/TRBV3-2	.	TRBJ1-2	CASSQSPQGLDGYTF	TGTGCCAGCAGCCAGAGTCCCCAGGGGTTGGATGGCTACACCTTC
.	TRBV2	TRBD1	TRBJ1-1	CASSLTGGNEAFF	TGTGCCAGCAGTTTAACAGGGGGTAATGAAGCTTTCTTT
.	TRBV6-1	.	TRBJ1-2	CASSEAPGAGYGYTF	TGTGCCAGCAGTGAAGCGCCAGGGGCAGGATATGGCTACACCTTC
.	TRBV12-3/TRBV12-4	TRBD1	TRBJ2-1	CASSPTGTAEFF	TGTGCCAGCAGTCCAACCGGGACAGCGGAGTTCTTC
.	TRBV2	.	TRBJ2-2	CASSGSDRGLGGELFF	TGTGCCAGCAGTGGTTCGGATAGGGGGTTAGGCGGGGAGCTGTTTTTT
.	TRBV27	TRBD2	TRBJ2-1	CASSLNQAGPYNEQFF	TGTGCCAGCAGTTTAAATCAAGCGGGACCTTACAATGAGCAGTTCTTC
.	TRBV7-7	.	TRBJ2-5	CASSSGRRGEETQYF	TGTGCCAGCAGCTCCGGGCGGCGGGGAGAAGAGACCCAGTACTTC
.	TRBV27	TRBD2	TRBJ2-3	CASSFSGRSLTSTDTQYF	TGTGCCAGCAGTTTCAGCGGGAGGAGCCTAACTAGCACAGATACGCAGTATTTT
.	TRBV4-1	.	TRBJ2-6	CASSQDLGSGANVLTF	TGCGCCAGCAGCCAGGACCTAGGCTCTGGGGCCAACGTCCTGACTTTC
.	TRBV19	TRBD1	TRBJ1-5	CASSIVPQGSNQPQHF	TGTGCCAGTAGTATAGTGCCACAGGGGAGCAATCAGCCCCAGCATTTT
.	TRBV6-2/TRBV6-3	TRBD2	TRBJ2-1	CASSWASGDNEQFF	TGTGCCAGCAGTTGGGCTAGCGGGGACAATGAGCAGTTCTTC
once	TRBV27	.	TRBJ2-7	CAASARLGLYEQYF	TGTGCCGCATCAGCGCGCCTGGGACTCTACGAGCAGTACTTC
.	TRBV18	.	TRBJ1-1	CASSPDLNTEAFF	TGTGCCAGCTCGCCCGACCTGAACACTGAAGCTTTCTTT
.	TRBV11-2	.	TRBJ1-1	CASSESGFREAFF	TGTGCCAGCTCTGAATCTGGTTTCAGGGAAGCTTTCTTT
.	TRBV19	.	TRBJ2-7	CATRDEQYF	TGTGCCACCAGGGACGAGCAGTACTTC
.	TRBV7-8	TRBD2	TRBJ2-1	CASSLVGASGSNEQFF	TGTGCCAGCAGCTTAGTCGGGGCTAGCGGGAGTAATGAGCAGTTCTTC
.	TRBV30	.	TRBJ1-1	CAWRTPGTEAFF	TGTGCCTGGCGGACACCGGGCACTGAAGCTTTCTTT
once	TRBV27	TRBD1	TRBJ1-3	CASSLTGRTGNTIYF	TGTGCCAGCAGTTTGACAGGGAGAACTGGAAACACCATATATTTT
.	TRBV4-2	TRBD2	TRBJ2-5	CASSQDLGSGRAGETQYF	TGTGCCAGCAGCCAAGATCTCGGAAGCGGGAGGGCCGGGGAGACCCAGTACTTC
.	TRBV3-1/TRBV3-2	.	TRBJ1-2	CASSSPGGYTF	TGTGCCAGCAGCTCCCCTGGTGGCTACACCTTC
.	TRBV19	TRBD1	TRBJ1-5	CASSIEGAGQPQHF	TGTGCCAGTAGTATCGAGGGGGCAGGTCAGCCCCAGCATTTT
.	TRBV18	.	TRBJ2-7	CASSEHRDGEQYF	TGTGCCAGCTCAGAACACAGGGACGGGGAGCAGTACTTC
.	TRBV27	TRBD1	TRBJ1-6	CASSLGTGESPLHF	TGTGCCAGCAGTTTAGGGACAGGGGAGTCACCCCTCCACTTT
once	TRBV19	.	TRBJ1-1	CASIPQGLNTEAFF	TGTGCCAGTATTCCACAGGGACTGAACACTGAAGCTTTCTTT
.	TRBV5-4	.	TRBJ1-6	CASSPSGGPKNSPLHF	TGTGCCAGCAGCCCCTCTGGGGGGCCAAAGAATTCACCCCTCCACTTT
.	TRBV11-2	.	TRBJ1-1	CASSTGTMNTEAFF	TGTGCCAGCAGCACCGGTACCATGAACACTGAAGCTTTCTTT
.	TRBV5-5	.	TRBJ2-7	CASSFSARRYEQYF	TGTGCCAGCAGCTTTAGTGCTCGACGCTACGAGCAGTACTTC
.	TRBV6-5	TRBD1	TRBJ1-1	CASSLTGGRSEAFF	TGTGCCAGCAGCTTGACAGGGGGCCGGTCTGAAGCTTTCTTT
.	TRBV12-5	.	TRBJ1-1	CASGLVSRETFF	TGTGCTAGTGGTTTGGTTTCCAGGGAAACTTTCTTT
.	TRBV6-1	TRBD1	TRBJ1-2	CASSEIGDRGGYTF	TGTGCCAGCAGTGAAATCGGGGACAGGGGCGGCTACACCTTC
.	TRBV11-2	TRBD1	TRBJ2-7	CASSSPGQGLYEQYF	TGTGCCAGCAGCTCCCCGGGACAGGGGTTATACGAGCAGTACTTC